The 4 T cell receptor beta chains in this list originate from one sample, sequenced in a study of CD8+ T cells in alopecia areata (dated by TCRdb to the late 2010s). The treatment or condition label on this specimen signifies: oral pan-JAK inhibitor, 5-10 mg twice daily. The receptor library was made with the immunoSEQ multiplex PCR assay. RNA was extracted from all samples and reverse transcribed into cDNA, which served as template for TCR sequencing. In TCRdb, the immuneACCESS table is reduced to in-frame sequences with V and J assigned. These tables do not hold every clone; where another copy was compared, an unresolved V gene accounts for under half, and the others remain unexplained. The sample data list around 190,000 clones, and approximately 67% of these were observed just once. The ten largest clones add up to about 1.3% of the sample. The starting material was CD4+ T cells sorted from blood, obtained at approximately week 50, from a patient treated with tofacitinib. The receptors were sampled from a human donor with alopecia areata.

This chain joins TRBV7-9 and TRBJ2-7; TRBD1 is a possible D gene (6 bases). The germline V gene encodes CDR1 SEHNR and CDR2 FQNEAQ (reference sequence). The CDR3 sequence is 15 residues long. V lost 5 bases, J lost 2 bases, and 16 bases lay in between. The CDR3 DNA follows: TGTGCCAGCAGCCCACAGGGTGCTCCGACCTACGAGCAGTACTTC. Translation: CASSPQGAPTYEQYF.

This chain joins TRBV11-2 and TRBJ1-6, with unresolved D. The CDR3 is 19 amino acids. V was shortened by 0 bases and J by 0 bases, with 15 bases between the two germline ends. CDR1 and CDR2 from the germline V gene are SGHAT and FQNNGV. The CDR3 protein is CASSLDLRAASSYNSPLHF. The CDR3 DNA reads as TGTGCCAGCAGCTTAGATCTAAGGGCAGCAAGCTCCTATAATTCACCCCTCCACTTT.

This clone was seen just once. V usage is TRBV6-1 and J usage is TRBJ1-6, with D perhaps TRBD1 (5 bases). Germline V CDR1 and CDR2: MNHNS, SASEGT. The CDR3 length is 14 residues. With 4 bases removed from V and 8 bases from J, the gap between germline ends came to 12 bases. CDR3 in amino acids: CASSGGGGYSPLHF. In nucleotides, the CDR3 is TGTGCCAGCAGTGGTGGCGGGGGTTATTCACCCCTCCACTTT.

J is TRBJ2-5 and V is TRBV29-1; no definite D call. V was shortened by 4 bases and J by 4 bases, with 13 bases between the two germline ends. This CDR3 has 13 amino acids. Germline loops: CDR1 SQVTM, CDR2 ANQGSEA. The CDR3 loop reads CSVVWGNRETQYF. The CDR3 DNA reads TGCAGCGTTGTGTGGGGAAACCGAGAGACCCAGTACTTC.